Shown below are 14 T cell receptor beta chains from a single sample sequenced in a study of CD8 T cells in ankylosing spondylitis. TCRdb analysed the 5' RACE reads with MiXCR anew, one entry per CDR3 protein. The sample includes 340,000 or so distinct CDR3 sequences, around 15% seen only once; the top ten take less than 1.1%. The specimen sequenced was blood, either unsorted or a sorted T cell fraction (not recorded which). The receptors shown here come from a male donor with ankylosing spondylitis or in good health (not recorded which).

There are many counts of this clonotype. Written as DNA, the CDR3 is TGCGCCAGCAGCCTATCCGGGACAGGGGAGCCCGTTCAGCCCCAGCATTTT. It codes for CASSLSGTGEPVQPQHF. This chain uses TRBV4-1 with TRBJ1-5; 10 bases are shared with TRBD1. The CDR3 covers 17 residues. The V segment lost 4 bases and the J segment 6 bases; nucleotides outside the gene matches: 12. In germline, CDR1 is MGHRA, CDR2 YSYEKL.

This clonotype has only a few counts. This rearrangement joins TRBV20-1 to TRBJ1-4; 8 bases line up with TRBD1. Looked up from germline, CDR1 is DFQATT and CDR2 is SNEGSKA (reference sequence). CDR3 length: 13 residues. Unmatched junction bases numbered 6, after V lost 4 bases and J lost 8 bases. CDR3 protein: CSAIRGLGEKLFF. In DNA, the CDR3 is TGCAGTGCTATCAGGGGGCTTGGGGAAAAACTGTTTTTT.

This clonotype was counted between two and nine times. The chain carries TRBV29-1 and TRBJ2-5; no reliable D call. The germline gives CDR1 SQVTM, CDR2 ANQGSEA. The CDR3 contains 12 residues. The V end was cut by 4 bases, the J end by 1 base, with 7 bases between. This CDR3 reads CSVGTSQETQYF. As DNA, the CDR3 is TGCAGCGTTGGAACCAGCCAAGAGACCCAGTACTTC.

This clonotype was seen ten or more times. The chain couples TRBV5-1 to TRBJ1-1, with D tentatively TRBD1 (5 bases). Per germline, CDR1 SGHRS and CDR2 YFSETQ. CDR3 length: 14 amino acids. Trimming left V 0 bases short and J 6 bases short, with 12 bases between. The chain's CDR3 is CASSLEAGTPEAFF. CDR3 bases: TGCGCCAGCAGCTTGGAGGCGGGGACCCCTGAAGCTTTCTTT.

This rearrangement joins TRBV10-3 to TRBJ1-1, with D tentatively TRBD1 (6 bases). Trimming pared 10 bases from V and 5 bases from J, leaving 14 bases between. The germline gives CDR1 ENHRY, CDR2 SYGVKD. The CDR3 totals 12 residues. The CDR3 loop reads CATATGKTEAFF. The CDR3 DNA sequence: TGTGCCACCGCCACAGGGAAGACTGAAGCTTTCTTT.

This chain connects TRBV5-1 to TRBJ1-4, with 9 bases lining up with TRBD1. CDR3 length: 15 residues. Germline trimming cut 4 bases from V and 4 bases from J; bases unmatched to any gene: 5. The germline gives CDR1 SGHRS, CDR2 YFSETQ. The CDR3: CASSPPTGGNEKLFF. For the CDR3, the DNA is TGCGCCAGCAGCCCCCCGACAGGGGGTAATGAAAAACTGTTTTTT.

This clonotype was seen a handful of times. The J gene is TRBJ1-2, the V gene TRBV5-6, with no clear D. The V gene lost 0 bases and the J gene lost 5 bases, with 14 bases spanning the gap. This CDR3 comprises 15 residues. Looked up from germline, CDR1 is SGHDT and CDR2 is YYEEEE. The CDR3 loop reads CASSLVRLSGYGYTF. Written as DNA, the CDR3 is TGTGCCAGCAGCTTGGTGCGACTCTCGGGGTATGGCTACACCTTC.

The chain recombines TRBV12-3 or TRBV12-4 with TRBJ2-7, with 15 nucleotides matching TRBD2. The J segment lost 2 bases and the V segment lost 6 bases, leaving 5 bases of the junction unmatched. CDR3 length equals 16 residues. The CDR3 DNA sequence: TGTGCCAGCAGCCCACGGACTAGCGGGGGGGCCTACGAGCAGTACTTC. Encoded protein: CASSPRTSGGAYEQYF.

This clonotype was recorded at least ten times. V gene TRBV11-2 combines with J gene TRBJ1-1, with no clear D. The CDR3 length is 12 residues. V lost 1 base and J lost 7, with 7 bases in between. The germline V gene encodes CDR1 SGHAT and CDR2 FQNNGV. In DNA form, the CDR3 reads TGTGCCAGCAGCTTAGGTCAGGTTGAAGCTTTCTTT. Protein product: CASSLGQVEAFF.

The V and J genes are TRBV4-2 and TRBJ2-5; D gene ambiguous. Trimming pared 3 bases from V and 4 bases from J, leaving 15 bases between. The CDR3 length is 15 residues. The germline V gene has CDR1 LGHNA and CDR2 YNFKEQ. CDR3 nucleotide sequence: TGTGCCAGCAGCCAGCTCCTTTGGACGCCAGAGACCCAGTACTTC. It specifies CASSQLLWTPETQYF.

V gene TRBV6-5 combines with J gene TRBJ2-7; TRBD2 agrees at 8 bases. V gave up 0 bases and J gave up 7 bases; unmatched junction bases: 11. This CDR3 spans 16 amino acids. CDR1 MNHEY and CDR2 SVGAGI come from the germline V gene. The CDR3 region is CASSYSKQAGGVEQYF. CDR3 DNA: TGTGCCAGCAGTTACTCGAAACAGGCGGGGGGAGTAGAGCAGTACTTC.

This clonotype was seen at least ten times. The chain couples TRBV3-1 to TRBJ1-5, with 8 bases identical to TRBD1. The CDR3 covers 15 residues. The V segment lost 1 base and the J segment 6 bases; nucleotides outside the gene matches: 5. Germline V gene data show CDR1 as LGHDT and CDR2 as YNNKEL (reference sequence). This chain's CDR3 is CASSQGAGGGQPQHF. The CDR3, as DNA: TGTGCCAGCAGCCAAGGGGCAGGGGGCGGTCAGCCCCAGCATTTT.

This clonotype was counted only a few times. The chain combines TRBV10-1 with TRBJ2-1; weak D call: TRBD2 (5 bases). Germline CDR1 WNHNN, CDR2 SYGVQD (reference sequence). V gave up 3 bases and J gave up 5 bases, with 11 bases separating them. The CDR3 contains 14 residues. CDR3 protein: CASSDRYGNNEQFF. The CDR3 coding sequence is TGCGCCAGCAGTGACCGATACGGGAACAATGAGCAGTTCTTC.

The gene calls are TRBV3-1 and TRBJ1-4, with D perhaps TRBD1 (6 bases). CDR3 length: 15 amino acids. Per germline, CDR1 LGHDT and CDR2 YNNKEL (reference sequence). V was shortened by 4 bases and J by 0 bases, with 9 bases between the two germline ends. In nucleotides, the CDR3 is TGTGCCAGCAGCCCGGACAGTGCAACTAATGAAAAACTGTTTTTT. Residues: CASSPDSATNEKLFF.